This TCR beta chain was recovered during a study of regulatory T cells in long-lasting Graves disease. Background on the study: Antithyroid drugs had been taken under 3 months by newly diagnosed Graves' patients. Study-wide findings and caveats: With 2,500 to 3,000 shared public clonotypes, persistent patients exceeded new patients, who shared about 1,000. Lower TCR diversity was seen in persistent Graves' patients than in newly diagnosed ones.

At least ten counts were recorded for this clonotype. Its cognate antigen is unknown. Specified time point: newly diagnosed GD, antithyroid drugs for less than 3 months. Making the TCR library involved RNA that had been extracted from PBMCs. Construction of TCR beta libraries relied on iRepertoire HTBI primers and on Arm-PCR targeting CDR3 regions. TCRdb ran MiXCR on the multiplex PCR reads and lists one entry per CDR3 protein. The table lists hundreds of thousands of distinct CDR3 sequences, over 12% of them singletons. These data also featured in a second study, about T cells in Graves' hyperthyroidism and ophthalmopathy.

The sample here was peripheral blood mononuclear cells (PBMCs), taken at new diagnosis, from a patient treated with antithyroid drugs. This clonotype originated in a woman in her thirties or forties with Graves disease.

CDR3 coding DNA: TGTGCCAGCAGTCCGAGAACTAGAGGGGGTTACGTTCAGTACTTC. Protein: CASSPRTRGGYVQYF. The chain joins TRBV6-1 to TRBJ2-7, with D tentatively TRBD1 (6 bases). Germline CDR1 and CDR2: MNHNS and SASEGT. Trimming removed 5 bases from V and 10 bases from J, with 24 bases in between. CDR3 size: 15 residues.